Shown below are 9 T cell receptor beta chains from a single sample sequenced in a study of blood T cell repertoires in COVID-19. Generated by immunoSEQ multiplex PCR, the TCRdb table keeps only in-frame clones and is missing some. The table includes 200,000 to 250,000 clones, more than 65% detected once. The sample was peripheral blood. Every receptor here comes from a man in his forties or fifties with active or convalescent COVID-19.

This clone was recorded a few times. The chain couples TRBV3-1 (or the pseudogene TRBV3-2) to TRBJ1-5, with 8 bases aligning to TRBD1. This CDR3 is built from 20 residues. With 4 bases clipped from V and 0 bases from J, the junction kept 17 bases outside the gene matches. The germline V gene has CDR1 LGHDT and CDR2 YNNKEL (reference sequence). CDR3 sequence: CASSPFLPLPGQDSNQPQHF. The CDR3 region has the DNA TGTGCCAGCAGCCCCTTCTTACCTCTCCCGGGACAGGATAGCAATCAGCCCCAGCATTTT.

The chain recombines TRBV4-1 with TRBJ2-4; possible D gene TRBD1, 5 bases. The V gene lost 0 bases and the J gene lost 8 bases, with 11 bases spanning the gap. Germline V gives CDR1 MGHRA, CDR2 YSYEKL. The CDR3 consists of 14 residues. The CDR3 DNA reads as TGCGCCAGCAGCCAAGATTCGGGCAGGGACATTCAGTACTTC. It translates to CASSQDSGRDIQYF.

This clone was seen once. The chain links TRBV6-5 to TRBJ1-2, with D maybe TRBD1 (5 bases). Germline CDR1 MNHEY, CDR2 SVGAGI. The CDR3 totals 12 residues. Trimming left V 8 bases short and J 2 bases short, with 9 bases between. CDR3: CASRGLNYGYTF. For the CDR3, the DNA is TGTGCCAGCCGGGGGTTGAACTATGGCTACACCTTC.

CDR3 residues: CASSSDRYTEAFF. The CDR3 coding sequence is TGTGCCAGCAGTTCGGACAGATACACTGAAGCTTTCTTT. V and J are TRBV2 and TRBJ1-1; D might be TRBD1 (6 bases). Trimming cost V 5 bases and J 3 bases, with 10 bases left between them. Germline lookup yields CDR1 SNHLY and CDR2 FYNNEI. This CDR3 has 13 amino acids.

J is TRBJ2-1 and V is TRBV6-1, with TRBD2 identical over 9 bases. This CDR3 region has 16 residues. The germline gives CDR1 MNHNS, CDR2 SASEGT. V was pared by 2 bases and J by 10 bases, with 12 bases of the junction left unmatched. The CDR3: CASSEWREGPRGEQFF. The CDR3 DNA follows: TGTGCCAGCAGTGAATGGCGGGAGGGACCCCGGGGGGAGCAGTTCTTC.

This chain joins TRBV7-8 and TRBJ1-6; 8 positions agree with TRBD1. This CDR3 has 15 residues. J lost 11 bases, V lost 1 base, and 7 bases had no gene match. Germline CDR1 and CDR2: SGHVS and FQNEAQ. The CDR3 nucleotides are TGTGCCAGCAGCTTAGTTAGAGGACAGGGTACACCCCTCCACTTT. Translating gives CASSLVRGQGTPLHF.

Only a few counts were recorded for this clone. The chain links TRBV11-1 to TRBJ2-7, with D perhaps matching TRBD2 (6 bases). The CDR3 consists of 13 residues. Germline V gene sequence: CDR1 SGHAT, CDR2 FQDESV (reference sequence). Trimming removed 5 bases at V and 5 bases at J, with 13 bases between. In DNA, the CDR3 is TGTGCCAGCAGCCCGCTAGCGAGTCACGAGCAGTACGTC. It codes for CASSPLASHEQYV.

The chain is built from TRBV2 and TRBJ2-3, with D unclear. V lost 2 bases to trimming and J lost 0 bases, with 9 bases between them. Germline assignment: CDR1 SNHLY and CDR2 FYNNEI. This CDR3 is 15 amino acids long. CDR3 in DNA: TGTGCCAGCAGTGAAAGCGTGTGGAGCACAGATACGCAGTATTTT. Translating gives CASSESVWSTDTQYF. Full variable domain (missing parts from reference TRBV2 and TRBJ2-3): EPEVTQTPSHQVTQMGQEVILRCVPISNHLYFYWYRQILGQKVEFLVSFYNNEISEKSEIFDDQFSVERPDGSNFTLKIRSTKLEDSAMYFCASSESVWSTDTQYFGPGTRLTVL.

The V call is TRBV7-9, the J call TRBJ1-1, with D possibly TRBD1 on 5 matching bases. The CDR3 loop spans 13 amino acids. Trimming took 5 bases from V and 7 from J, leaving 14 bases between them. Germline CDR1 reads SEHNR; CDR2 reads FQNEAQ (reference sequence). CDR3 nucleotide sequence: TGTGCCAGCAGCGCCCTCGGGGGTGGTGAAGCTTTCTTT. The encoded protein is CASSALGGGEAFF.